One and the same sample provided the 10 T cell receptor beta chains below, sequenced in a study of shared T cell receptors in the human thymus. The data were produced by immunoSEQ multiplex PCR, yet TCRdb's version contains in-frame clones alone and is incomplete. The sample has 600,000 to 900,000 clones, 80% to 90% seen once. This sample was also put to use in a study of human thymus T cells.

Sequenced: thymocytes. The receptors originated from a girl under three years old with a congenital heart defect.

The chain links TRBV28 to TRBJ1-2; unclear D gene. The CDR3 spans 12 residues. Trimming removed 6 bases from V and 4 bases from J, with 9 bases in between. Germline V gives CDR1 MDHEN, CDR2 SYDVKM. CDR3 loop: CASRGLSYGYTF. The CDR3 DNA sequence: TGTGCCAGCAGAGGACTCTCCTATGGCTACACCTTC.

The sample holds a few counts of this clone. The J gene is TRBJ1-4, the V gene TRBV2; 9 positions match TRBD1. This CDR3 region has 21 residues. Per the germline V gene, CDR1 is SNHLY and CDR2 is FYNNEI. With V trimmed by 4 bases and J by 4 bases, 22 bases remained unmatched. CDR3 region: CASSVGQGGSPDRVLNEKLFF. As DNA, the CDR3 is TGTGCCAGCAGTGTGGGACAGGGTGGCTCCCCAGATCGGGTCCTTAATGAAAAACTGTTTTTT.

DNA of the CDR3: TGCGCCAGCGCGTCGGGACTAGCCGCCTACAATGAGCAGTTCTTC. Its protein product is CASASGLAAYNEQFF. The chain recombines TRBV5-1 with TRBJ2-1; 9 nucleotides agree with TRBD2. The CDR3 is 15 residues long. J gave up 2 bases and V 7 bases, and 7 bases lay outside the gene matches. The V gene's germline CDR1 is SGHRS and CDR2 YFSETQ. Drawing the rest from reference TRBV5-1 and TRBJ2-1, the complete variable domain is KAGVTQTPRYLIKTRGQQVTLSCSPISGHRSVSWYQQTPGQGLQFLFEYFSETQRNKGNFPGRFSGRQFSNSRSEMNVSTLELGDSALYLCASASGLAAYNEQFFGPGTRLTVL.

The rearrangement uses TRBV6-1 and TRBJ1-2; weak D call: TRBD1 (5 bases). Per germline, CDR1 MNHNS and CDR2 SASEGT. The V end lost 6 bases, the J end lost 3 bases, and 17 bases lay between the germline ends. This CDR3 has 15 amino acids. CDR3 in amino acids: CASRSQTGRDYGYTF. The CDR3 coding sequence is TGTGCCAGCAGGAGCCAAACAGGCAGGGACTATGGCTACACCTTC.

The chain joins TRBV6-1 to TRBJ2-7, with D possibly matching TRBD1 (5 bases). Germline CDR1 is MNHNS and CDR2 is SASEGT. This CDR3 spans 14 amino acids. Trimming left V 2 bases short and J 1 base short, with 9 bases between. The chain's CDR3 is CASSESDRSYEQYF. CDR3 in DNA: TGTGCCAGCAGTGAAAGCGACAGATCCTACGAGCAGTACTTC.

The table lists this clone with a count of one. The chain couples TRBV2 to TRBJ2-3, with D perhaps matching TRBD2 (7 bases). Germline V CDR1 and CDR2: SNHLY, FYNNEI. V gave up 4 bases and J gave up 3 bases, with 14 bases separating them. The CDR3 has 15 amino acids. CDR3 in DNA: TGTGCCAGCAGTGCGTGGCGGGGGCATACAGATACGCAGTATTTT. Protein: CASSAWRGHTDTQYF.

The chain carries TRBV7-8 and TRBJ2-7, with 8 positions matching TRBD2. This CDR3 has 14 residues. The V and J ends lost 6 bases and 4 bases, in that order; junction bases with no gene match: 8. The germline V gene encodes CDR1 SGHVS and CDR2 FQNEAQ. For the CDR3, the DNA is TGTGCCAGCAGGCCTAGCCGGGGGGGGTACGAGCAGTACTTC. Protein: CASRPSRGGYEQYF.

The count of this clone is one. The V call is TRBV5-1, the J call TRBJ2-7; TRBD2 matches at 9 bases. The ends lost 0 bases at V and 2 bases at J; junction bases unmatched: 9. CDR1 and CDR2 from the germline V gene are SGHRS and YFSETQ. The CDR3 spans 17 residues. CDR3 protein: CASSLVVSGGPTYEQYF. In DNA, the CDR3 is TGCGCCAGCAGCTTGGTGGTTAGCGGGGGACCAACCTACGAGCAGTACTTC.

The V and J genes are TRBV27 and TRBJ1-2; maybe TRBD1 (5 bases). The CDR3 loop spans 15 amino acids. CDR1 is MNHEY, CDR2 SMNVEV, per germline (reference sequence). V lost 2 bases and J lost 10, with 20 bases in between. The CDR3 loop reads CASSLDRGGRRDYTF. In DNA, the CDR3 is TGTGCCAGCAGTTTAGACCGGGGGGGAAGGAGAGACTACACCTTC.

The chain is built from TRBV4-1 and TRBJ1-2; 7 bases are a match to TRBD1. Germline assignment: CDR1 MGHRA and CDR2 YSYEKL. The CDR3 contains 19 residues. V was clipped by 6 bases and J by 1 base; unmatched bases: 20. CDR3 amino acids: CASSPLICITQGVNYGYTF. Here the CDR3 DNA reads TGCGCCAGCAGTCCGCTAATCTGCATAACCCAGGGGGTTAACTATGGCTACACCTTC.